This T cell receptor (beta chain) originates from a study of T cells in Graves' hyperthyroidism and ophthalmopathy (dated by TCRdb to between 2017 and 2020). Notes on the research overall: Peripheral blood was collected at initial diagnosis, before any treatment. To identify TCR V-J signatures that set the groups apart, the researchers used a discovery cohort of approximately 98 patients, made up of 40 to 45 with Graves' ophthalmopathy and about 60 with stable Graves' hyperthyroidism. Prospective prediction of ophthalmopathy was tested in an independent validation cohort of approximately 19 hyperthyroidism patients and roughly 16 patients who later progressed to ophthalmopathy. The roughly 100 discovery patients were randomly split 7:3 into training and test sets. In addition, the study compared T-cell repertoires in thyroid tissue and in blood from roughly six Graves' hyperthyroidism patients. After sampling, hyperthyroidism patients received methimazole starting at 30 mg daily, and ophthalmopathy patients received high-dose intravenous methylprednisolone. TCR Vbeta CDR3 sequencing of 120 to 150 peripheral blood samples (43 ophthalmopathy, 75 hyperthyroidism and approximately 17 progressor patients) is reported in the paper. Paper-wide results and their limitations: A model built on a 13 V-J signature distinguished ophthalmopathy from stable hyperthyroidism, reaching 87.88% sensitivity and 81.08% specificity in cross-validation and 80%/75% in testing. Sample size was not statistically predetermined, and investigators were not blinded to group allocation. Most expanded thyroid clonotypes (frequency above 0.001) were also found in blood, which suggests that blood repertoires may mirror thyroid immune responses. In validation, progression to ophthalmopathy was predicted by the model with 70.59% sensitivity and roughly 76% specificity, a median of roughly 6.4 months before onset.

Hyperthyroidism patients were aged 18 to 65 years and newly diagnosed, with disease duration of less than 2 months. Exclusion was applied to patients with uncontrolled infections, other autoimmune diseases, pregnancy or lactation. Diagnoses relied on clinical symptoms, serum thyroxine and TRAb, thyroid ultrasound and orbital computed tomography. For progressor patients, blood was drawn at the first diagnosis of hyperthyroidism, before any ophthalmopathy symptoms had appeared. PBMCs were separated from over 9 ml of fresh peripheral blood using Ficoll-Paque density gradient centrifugation. Progressor patients were first diagnosed with Graves' hyperthyroidism and then developed ophthalmopathy during follow-up. Total RNA was extracted with Trizol reagent, and quality was checked on an Agilent 2100 Bioanalyzer. Many counts were recorded for this clonotype. Its recognized antigen is unknown. Per-base qualities were not stored, and no clone one base away is much larger.

The TCR beta CDR3 regions were amplified from the RNA transcripts. For the first round of RT-PCR on the TCR CDR3, the HTBI primer set was used together with the Qiagen OneStep RT-PCR kit. The libraries were constructed in a second round of multiplex PCR and then size-selected and purified. Sequencing of the libraries was done on an Illumina HiSeq2000 using paired-end 100 bp reads. In the source study's methods: Raw data were processed with SOAPnuke, discarding reads with adapters, uncalled bases, mean Phred below 15, or no exact constant-primer or identifier match. COPE v1.2.5 was used to merge high-quality paired reads, and clonotypes were defined as unique nucleotide sequences. MiTCR v1.1 was used to align the clonotypes against IMGT TRBV, TRBD and TRBJ reference segments. The analysis included only V-J combinations with a frequency above 0.0001, which together covered more than 98% of the repertoires. A TCS score was defined as the ratio of F50 (clonal expansion) to E x V (chaos), with BLOSUM62-based TCRdist applied between CDR3 peptides within each V-J. Welch's t-statistics and random forest reduced roughly 540 V-J features to about 12, which were used in a naive Bayes classifier (R e1071). TCRdb trimmed the raw reads at Q25, called clones with MiXCR and kept productive beta chains. All rows with the same CDR3 protein become a single entry with the most common DNA and genes. V and J calls and clone size were set by TCRdb, not the authors. Across this sample there are some 400,000 distinct CDR3 sequences, with about 14% seen only once. Of the sample, roughly 20% falls within the top ten clones.

The germline V gene supplies CDR1 SGHVS and CDR2 FQNEAQ. V and J are truncated by 3 bases and 4 bases respectively, leaving an intervening sequence of 11 bases. Inclusive of the bounding cysteine and phenylalanine, the CDR3 is 14 residues long. The only DNA kept is the CDR3, 42 bases in frame from the first base. The rearrangement joined TRBV7-8 to TRBJ2-3, with the identity of the D gene unclear. The source material was blood. The TCR comes from a man aged 25 to 40 with Graves' hyperthyroidism that later progressed to Graves' ophthalmopathy. The nucleotide sequence reads as follows: TGTGCCAGCAGCTTTGAAGCCGCGCCAGATACGCAGTATTTT. Its protein reads: CASSFEAAPDTQYF. The reference TRBV7-8 and TRBJ2-3 proteins fill in what lies around the CDR3, so the full variable domain reads GAGVSQSPRYKVAKRGQDVALRCDPISGHVSLFWYQQALGQGPEFLTYFQNEAQLDKSGLPSDRFFAERPEGSVSTLKIQRTQQEDSAVYLCASSFEAAPDTQYFGPGTRLTVL.